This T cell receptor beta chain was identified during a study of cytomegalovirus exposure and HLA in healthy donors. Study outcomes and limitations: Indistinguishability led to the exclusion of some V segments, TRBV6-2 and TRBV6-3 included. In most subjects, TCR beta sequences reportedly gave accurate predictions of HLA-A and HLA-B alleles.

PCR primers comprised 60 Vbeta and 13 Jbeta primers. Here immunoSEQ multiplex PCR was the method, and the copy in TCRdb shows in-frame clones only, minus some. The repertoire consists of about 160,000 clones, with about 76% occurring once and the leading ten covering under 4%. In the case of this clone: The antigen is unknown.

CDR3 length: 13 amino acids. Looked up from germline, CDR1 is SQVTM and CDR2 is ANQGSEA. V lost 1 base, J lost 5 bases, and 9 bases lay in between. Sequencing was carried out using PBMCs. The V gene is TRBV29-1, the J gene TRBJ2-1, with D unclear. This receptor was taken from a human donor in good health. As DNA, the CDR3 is TGCAGCGTTGAAGTGGCAGTAAACAATGAGCAGTTCTTC. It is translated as CSVEVAVNNEQFF.